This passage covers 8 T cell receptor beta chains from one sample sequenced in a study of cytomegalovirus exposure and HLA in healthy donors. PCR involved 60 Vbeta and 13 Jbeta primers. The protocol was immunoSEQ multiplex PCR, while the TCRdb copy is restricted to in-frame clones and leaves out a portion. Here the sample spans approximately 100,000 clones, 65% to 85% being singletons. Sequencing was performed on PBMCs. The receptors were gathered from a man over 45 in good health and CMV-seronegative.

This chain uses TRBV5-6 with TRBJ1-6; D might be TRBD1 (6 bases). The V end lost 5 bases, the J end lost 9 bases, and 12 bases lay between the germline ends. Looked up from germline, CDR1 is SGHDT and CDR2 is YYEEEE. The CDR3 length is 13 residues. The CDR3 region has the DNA TGTGCCAGCAGACGAAGGGGGGGTTCACCCCTCCACTTT. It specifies CASRRRGGSPLHF.

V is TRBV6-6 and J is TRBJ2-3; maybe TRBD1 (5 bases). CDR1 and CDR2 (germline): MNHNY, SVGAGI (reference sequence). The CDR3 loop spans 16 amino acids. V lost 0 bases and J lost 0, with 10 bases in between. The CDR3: CASSYSQGWSTDTQYF. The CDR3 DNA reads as TGTGCCAGCAGTTACTCCCAGGGATGGAGCACAGATACGCAGTATTTT.

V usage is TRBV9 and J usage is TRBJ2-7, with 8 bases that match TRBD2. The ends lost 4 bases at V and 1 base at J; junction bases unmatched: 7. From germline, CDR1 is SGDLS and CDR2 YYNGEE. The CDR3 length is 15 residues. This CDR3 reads CASSPGLANSYEQYF. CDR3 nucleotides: TGTGCCAGCAGCCCAGGACTAGCCAATTCCTACGAGCAGTACTTC. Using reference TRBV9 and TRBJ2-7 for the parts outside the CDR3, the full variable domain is DSGVTQTPKHLITATGQRVTLRCSPRSGDLSVYWYQQSLDQGLQFLIQYYNGEERAKGNILERFSAQQFPDLHSELNLSSLELGDSALYFCASSPGLANSYEQYFGPGTRLTVT.

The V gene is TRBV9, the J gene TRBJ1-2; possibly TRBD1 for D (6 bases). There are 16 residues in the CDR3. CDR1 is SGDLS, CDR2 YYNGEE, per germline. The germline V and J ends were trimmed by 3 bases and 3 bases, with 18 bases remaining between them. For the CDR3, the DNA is TGTGCCAGCAGCGCTCCTAACAGGGACGAGTACTATGGCTACACCTTC. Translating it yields CASSAPNRDEYYGYTF.

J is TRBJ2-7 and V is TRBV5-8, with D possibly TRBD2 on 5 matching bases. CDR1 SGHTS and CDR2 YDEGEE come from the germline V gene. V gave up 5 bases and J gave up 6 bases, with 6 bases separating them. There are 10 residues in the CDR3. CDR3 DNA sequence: TGTGCCAGCAGTGGGAGCGAGCAGTACTTC. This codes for CASSGSEQYF. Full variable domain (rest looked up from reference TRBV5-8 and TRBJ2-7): EAGVTQSPTHLIKTRGQQATLRCSPISGHTSVYWYQQALGLGLQFLLWYDEGEERNRGNFPPRFSGRQFPNYSSELNVNALELEDSALYLCASSGSEQYFGPGTRLTVT.

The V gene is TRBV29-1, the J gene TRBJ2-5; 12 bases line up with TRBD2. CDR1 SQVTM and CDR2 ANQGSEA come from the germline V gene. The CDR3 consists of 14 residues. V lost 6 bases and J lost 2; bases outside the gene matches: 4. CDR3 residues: CSVAGTSGQETQYF. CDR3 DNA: TGCAGCGTGGCCGGGACTAGCGGGCAAGAGACCCAGTACTTC.

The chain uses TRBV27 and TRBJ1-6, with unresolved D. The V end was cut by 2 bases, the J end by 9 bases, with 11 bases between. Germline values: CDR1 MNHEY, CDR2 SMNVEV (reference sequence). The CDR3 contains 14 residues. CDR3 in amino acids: CASSLGQARSPLHF. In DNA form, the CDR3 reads TGTGCCAGCAGTTTAGGCCAGGCCCGTTCACCCCTCCACTTT.

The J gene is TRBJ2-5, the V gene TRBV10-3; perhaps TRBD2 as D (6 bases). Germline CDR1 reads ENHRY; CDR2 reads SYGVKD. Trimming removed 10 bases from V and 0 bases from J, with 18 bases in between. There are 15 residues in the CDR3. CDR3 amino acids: CATRNLRGYQETQYF. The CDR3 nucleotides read TGTGCCACTAGGAACTTGCGGGGCTACCAAGAGACCCAGTACTTC.